This paragraph reports one TCR beta chain. The healthy adult donors were HIV-negative and reported no recent acute infections or vaccinations. Sequencing was performed with immunoSEQ multiplex PCR; in TCRdb, only in-frame clones are kept and a portion is missing. The sample has roughly 510,000 clones, 75% to 80% seen once. The CDR3 spans 16 residues. Germline loops: CDR1 SGHVS, CDR2 FQNEAQ. J lost 5 bases, V lost 1 base, and 6 bases had no gene match. This specimen comes from a study of shared clonotypes between healthy human individuals. This chain uses TRBV7-8 with TRBJ2-1; 9 nucleotides align to TRBD2. The sample was PBMCs. The TCR sequence derives from a woman in her thirties or forties in good health. Some clones in this sample may be carry-over from other donors' samples. The CDR3 bases are TGTGCCAGCAGCTTAGTGGGGGGACTAGCCCACAATGAGCAGTTCTTC. Protein sequence: CASSLVGGLAHNEQFF.